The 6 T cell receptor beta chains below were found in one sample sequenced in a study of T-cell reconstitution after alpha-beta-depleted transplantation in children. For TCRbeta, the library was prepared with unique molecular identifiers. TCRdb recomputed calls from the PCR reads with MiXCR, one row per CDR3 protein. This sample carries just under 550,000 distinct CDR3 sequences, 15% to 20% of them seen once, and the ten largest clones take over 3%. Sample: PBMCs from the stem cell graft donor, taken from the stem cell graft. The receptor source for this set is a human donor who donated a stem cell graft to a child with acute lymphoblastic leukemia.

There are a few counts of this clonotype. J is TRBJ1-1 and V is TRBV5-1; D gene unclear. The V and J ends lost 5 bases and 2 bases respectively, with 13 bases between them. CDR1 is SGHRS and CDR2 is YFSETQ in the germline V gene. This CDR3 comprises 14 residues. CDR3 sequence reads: CASSTWPSNTEAFF. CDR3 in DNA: TGCGCCAGCAGTACCTGGCCCAGTAACACTGAAGCTTTCTTT. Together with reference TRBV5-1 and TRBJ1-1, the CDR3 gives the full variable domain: KAGVTQTPRYLIKTRGQQVTLSCSPISGHRSVSWYQQTPGQGLQFLFEYFSETQRNKGNFPGRFSGRQFSNSRSEMNVSTLELGDSALYLCASSTWPSNTEAFFGQGTRLTVV.

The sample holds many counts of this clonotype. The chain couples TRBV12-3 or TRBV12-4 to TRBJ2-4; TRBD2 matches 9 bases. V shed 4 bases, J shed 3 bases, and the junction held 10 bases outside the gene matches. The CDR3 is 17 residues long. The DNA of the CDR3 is TGTGCCAGCAGTTCGTTAGCGGGAGCTGGGAGCAAAAACATTCAGTACTTC. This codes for CASSSLAGAGSKNIQYF.

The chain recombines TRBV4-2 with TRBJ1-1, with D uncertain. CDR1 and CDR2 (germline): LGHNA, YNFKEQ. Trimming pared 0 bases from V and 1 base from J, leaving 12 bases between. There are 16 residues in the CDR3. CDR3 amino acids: CASSQETRPPNTEAFF. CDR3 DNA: TGTGCCAGCAGCCAAGAGACCCGGCCTCCGAACACTGAAGCTTTCTTT.

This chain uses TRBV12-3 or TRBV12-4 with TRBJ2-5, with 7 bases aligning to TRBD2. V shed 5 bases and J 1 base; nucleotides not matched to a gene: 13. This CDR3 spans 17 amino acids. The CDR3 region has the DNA TGTGCCAGCAGTGCCCCCGTACTAGCGTTCGGCCAAGAGACCCAGTACTTC. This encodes CASSAPVLAFGQETQYF.

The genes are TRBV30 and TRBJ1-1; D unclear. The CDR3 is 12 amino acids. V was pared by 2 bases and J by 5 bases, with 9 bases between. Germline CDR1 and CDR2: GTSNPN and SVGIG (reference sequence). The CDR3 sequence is CAWSFSGTEAFF. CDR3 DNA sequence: TGTGCCTGGAGTTTCTCCGGGACTGAAGCTTTCTTT.

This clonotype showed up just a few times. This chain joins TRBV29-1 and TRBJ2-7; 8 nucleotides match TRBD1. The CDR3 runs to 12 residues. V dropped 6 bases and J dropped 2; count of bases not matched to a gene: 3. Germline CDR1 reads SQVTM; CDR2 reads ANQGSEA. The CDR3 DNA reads TGCAGCGTCGGGACAGGACCCTACGAGCAGTACTTC. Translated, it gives CSVGTGPYEQYF.